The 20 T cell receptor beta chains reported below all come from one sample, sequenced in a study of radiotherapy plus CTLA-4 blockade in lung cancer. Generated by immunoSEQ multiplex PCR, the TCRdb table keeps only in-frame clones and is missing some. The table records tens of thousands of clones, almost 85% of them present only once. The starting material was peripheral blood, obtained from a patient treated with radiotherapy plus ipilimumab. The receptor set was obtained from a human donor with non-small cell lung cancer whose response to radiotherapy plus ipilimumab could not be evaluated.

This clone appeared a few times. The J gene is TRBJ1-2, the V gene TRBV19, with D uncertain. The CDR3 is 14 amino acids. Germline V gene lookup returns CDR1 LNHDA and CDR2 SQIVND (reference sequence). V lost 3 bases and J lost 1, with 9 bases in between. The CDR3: CASSMIGGNYGYTF. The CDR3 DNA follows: TGTGCCAGTAGTATGATAGGAGGTAACTATGGCTACACCTTC.

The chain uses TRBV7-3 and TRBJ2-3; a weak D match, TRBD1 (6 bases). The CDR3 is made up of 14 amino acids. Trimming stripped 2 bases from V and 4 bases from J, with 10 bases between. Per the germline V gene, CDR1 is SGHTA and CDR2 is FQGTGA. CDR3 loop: CASSLVGGSDTQYF. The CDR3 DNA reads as TGTGCCAGCAGCTTAGTTGGGGGCTCAGATACGCAGTATTTT.

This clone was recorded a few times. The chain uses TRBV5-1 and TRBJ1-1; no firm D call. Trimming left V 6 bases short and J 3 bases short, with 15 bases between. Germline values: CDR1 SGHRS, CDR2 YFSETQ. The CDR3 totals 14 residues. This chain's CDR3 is CASTDSGRYTEAFF. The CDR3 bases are TGCGCCAGCACCGACTCGGGGAGATACACTGAAGCTTTCTTT.

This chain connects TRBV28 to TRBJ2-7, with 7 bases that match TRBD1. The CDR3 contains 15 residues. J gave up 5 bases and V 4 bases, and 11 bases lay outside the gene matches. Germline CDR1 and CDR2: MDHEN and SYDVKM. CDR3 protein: CASSSYRQGSNEQYF. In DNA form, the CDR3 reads TGTGCCAGCAGTTCCTACAGACAGGGAAGTAACGAGCAGTACTTC.

CDR3 amino acids: CASSLAGQGADTQYF. The CDR3 nucleotides read TGTGCCAGCAGCTTAGCGGGGCAGGGGGCAGATACGCAGTATTTT. J is TRBJ2-3 and V is TRBV7-2; 7 nucleotides align to TRBD1. The J segment lost 4 bases and the V segment lost 0 bases, leaving 4 bases of the junction unmatched. The CDR3 runs 15 residues. CDR1 and CDR2 (germline): SGHTA, FQGNSA.

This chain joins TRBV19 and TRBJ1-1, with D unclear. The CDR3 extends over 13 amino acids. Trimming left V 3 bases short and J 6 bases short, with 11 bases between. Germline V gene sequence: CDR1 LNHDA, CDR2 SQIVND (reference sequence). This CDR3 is CASSIGRPAEAFF. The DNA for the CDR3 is TGTGCCAGTAGTATTGGGCGTCCAGCTGAAGCTTTCTTT.

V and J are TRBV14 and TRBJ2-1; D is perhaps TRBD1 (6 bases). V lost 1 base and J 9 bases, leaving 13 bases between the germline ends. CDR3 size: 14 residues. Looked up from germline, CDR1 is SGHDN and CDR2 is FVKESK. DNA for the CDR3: TGTGCCAGCAGCCAAGTGACAGGAACTGGTGAGCAGTTCTTC. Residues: CASSQVTGTGEQFF.

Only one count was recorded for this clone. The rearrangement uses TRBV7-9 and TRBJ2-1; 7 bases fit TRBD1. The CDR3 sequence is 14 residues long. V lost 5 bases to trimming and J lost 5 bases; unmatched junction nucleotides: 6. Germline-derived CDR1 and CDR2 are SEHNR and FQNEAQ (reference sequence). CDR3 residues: CASSPRGTDNEQFF. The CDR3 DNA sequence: TGTGCCAGCAGCCCCAGGGGGACAGACAATGAGCAGTTCTTC.

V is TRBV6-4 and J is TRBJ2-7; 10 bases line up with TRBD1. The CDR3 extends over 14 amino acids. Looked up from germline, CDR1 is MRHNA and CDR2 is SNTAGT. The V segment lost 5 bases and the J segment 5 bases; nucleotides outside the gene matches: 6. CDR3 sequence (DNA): TGTGCCAGCAGTAGACAGGGGGCGACGGACGAGCAGTACTTC. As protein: CASSRQGATDEQYF.

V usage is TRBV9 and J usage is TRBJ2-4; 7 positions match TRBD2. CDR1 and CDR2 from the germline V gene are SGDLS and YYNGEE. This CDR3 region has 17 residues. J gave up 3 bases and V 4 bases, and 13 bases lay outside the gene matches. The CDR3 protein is CASSPGKGGPIKNIQYF. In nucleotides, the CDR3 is TGTGCCAGCAGCCCTGGAAAGGGAGGGCCCATCAAAAACATTCAGTACTTC.

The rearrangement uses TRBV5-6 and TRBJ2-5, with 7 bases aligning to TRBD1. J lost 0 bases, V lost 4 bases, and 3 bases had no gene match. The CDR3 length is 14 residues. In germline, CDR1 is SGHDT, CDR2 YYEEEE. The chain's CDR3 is CASSLQGYQETQYF. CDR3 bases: TGTGCCAGCAGCCTACAGGGGTACCAAGAGACCCAGTACTTC.

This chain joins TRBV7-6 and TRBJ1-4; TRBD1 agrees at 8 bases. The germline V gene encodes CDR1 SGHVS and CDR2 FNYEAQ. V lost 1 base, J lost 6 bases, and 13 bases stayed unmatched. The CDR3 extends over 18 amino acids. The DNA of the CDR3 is TGTGCCAGCAGCTTAGGAGGCGGACAGGGCGGGCTGGATGAAAAACTGTTTTTT. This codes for CASSLGGGQGGLDEKLFF.

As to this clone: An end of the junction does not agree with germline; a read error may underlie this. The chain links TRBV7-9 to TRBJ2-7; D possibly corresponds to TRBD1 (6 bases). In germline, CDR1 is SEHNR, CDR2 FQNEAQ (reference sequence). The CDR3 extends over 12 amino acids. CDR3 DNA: TGTGCCAGCAGGTCTACAGGGTACGAGCAGCACTTC. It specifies CASRSTGYEQHF.

CDR3 bases: TGTGCCAGCAGCTTGCGACTCCCGAGCACTGAAGCTTTCTTT. Amino acids: CASSLRLPSTEAFF. This chain joins TRBV5-8 and TRBJ1-1; no reliable D call. Trimming left V 1 base short and J 4 bases short, with 11 bases between. This CDR3 is built from 14 residues. Looked up from germline, CDR1 is SGHTS and CDR2 is YDEGEE.

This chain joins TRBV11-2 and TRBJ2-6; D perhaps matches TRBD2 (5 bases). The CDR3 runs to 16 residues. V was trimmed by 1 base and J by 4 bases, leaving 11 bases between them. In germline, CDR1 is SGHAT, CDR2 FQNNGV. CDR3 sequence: CASSLGGAPGANVLTF. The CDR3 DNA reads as TGTGCCAGCAGCTTAGGGGGAGCCCCCGGGGCCAACGTCCTGACTTTC.

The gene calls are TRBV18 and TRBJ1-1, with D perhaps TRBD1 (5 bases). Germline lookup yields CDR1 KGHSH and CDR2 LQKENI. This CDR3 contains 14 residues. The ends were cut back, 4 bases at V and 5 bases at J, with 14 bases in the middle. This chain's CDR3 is CASSLGRGETEAFF. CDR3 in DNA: TGTGCCAGCTCACTGGGACGGGGGGAGACTGAAGCTTTCTTT. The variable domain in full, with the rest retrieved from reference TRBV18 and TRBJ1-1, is NAGVMQNPRHLVRRRGQEARLRCSPMKGHSHVYWYRQLPEEGLKFMVYLQKENIIDESGMPKERFSAEFPKEGPSILRIQQVVRGDSAAYFCASSLGRGETEAFFGQGTRLTVV.

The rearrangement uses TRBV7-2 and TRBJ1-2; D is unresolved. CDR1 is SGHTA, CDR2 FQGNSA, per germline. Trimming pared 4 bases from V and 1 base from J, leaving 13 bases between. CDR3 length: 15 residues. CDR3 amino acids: CASSSESYYNYGYTF. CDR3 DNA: TGTGCCAGCAGCTCCGAGAGCTACTATAACTATGGCTACACCTTC.

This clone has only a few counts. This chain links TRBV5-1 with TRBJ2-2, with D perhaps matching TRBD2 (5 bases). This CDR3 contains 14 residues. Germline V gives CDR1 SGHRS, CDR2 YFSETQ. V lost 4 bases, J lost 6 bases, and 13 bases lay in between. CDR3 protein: CASSTQRAPGELFF. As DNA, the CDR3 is TGCGCCAGCAGCACCCAGAGGGCTCCCGGGGAGCTGTTTTTT.

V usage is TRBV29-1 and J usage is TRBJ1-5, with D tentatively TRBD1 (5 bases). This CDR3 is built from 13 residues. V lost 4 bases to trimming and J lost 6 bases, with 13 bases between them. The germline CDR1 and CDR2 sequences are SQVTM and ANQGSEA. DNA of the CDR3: TGCAGCGTTGTAGGGGCGCAGGGTCAGCCCCAGCATTTT. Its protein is CSVVGAQGQPQHF. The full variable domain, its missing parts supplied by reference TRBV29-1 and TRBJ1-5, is SAVISQKPSRDICQRGTSLTIQCQVDSQVTMMFWYRQQPGQSLTLIATANQGSEATYESGFVIDKFPISRPNLTFSTLTVSNMSPEDSSIYLCSVVGAQGQPQHFGDGTRLSIL.

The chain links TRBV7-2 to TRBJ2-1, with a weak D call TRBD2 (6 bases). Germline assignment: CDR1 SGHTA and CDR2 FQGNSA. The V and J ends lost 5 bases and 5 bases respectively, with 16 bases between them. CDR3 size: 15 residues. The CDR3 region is CASSRGILSNNEQFF. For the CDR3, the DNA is TGTGCCAGCAGCCGGGGGATCCTCAGCAACAATGAGCAGTTCTTC. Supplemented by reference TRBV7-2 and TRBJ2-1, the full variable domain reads GAGVSQSPSNKVTEKGKDVELRCDPISGHTALYWYRQSLGQGLEFLIYFQGNSAPDKSGLPSDRFSAERTGGSVSTLTIQRTQQEDSAVYLCASSRGILSNNEQFFGPGTRLTVL.